This TCR beta chain was sequenced for a study of technical replicates of blood from several donors. Germline V lookup: CDR1 KGHSH, CDR2 LQKENI. CDR3 length: 11 residues. The V gene lost 3 bases and the J gene lost 8 bases, with 8 bases spanning the gap. Clones were sequenced by immunoSEQ multiplex PCR, and TCRdb holds only the in-frame ones, with some missing. The table lists under 90,000 clones, nearly 98% of them singletons. The rearrangement links TRBV18 to TRBJ2-7; tentative D call: TRBD1 (5 bases). The source of this sequence is a human donor in good health. Sequencing used T cells isolated from PBMCs. This CDR3 is CASSPQGQQYF. The CDR3, as DNA: TGTGCCAGCTCACCTCAGGGCCAGCAGTACTTC.